This section outlines one T cell receptor beta chain sequence together with its context. What it binds is unknown. Germline CDR1 reads ENHRY; CDR2 reads SYGVKD. The V end was cut by 8 bases, the J end by 4 bases, with 20 bases between. The CDR3 spans 15 residues. The data derive from a study of cytomegalovirus exposure and HLA in healthy donors. Study results and caveats: Specific recognition of CMV antigens was confirmed in vitro for three chains (all CMV-associated). The study listed under 200 cytomegalovirus-associated TCR beta chains. Most TCR sequences were rare, but some public TCRs occurred in many donors.

TCRdb's copy holds only in-frame clones and misses some; the assay was immunoSEQ multiplex PCR. The repertoire holds 220,000 or so clones, with roughly 80% as singletons. The TCR was taken from a woman under 30 in good health and CMV-seronegative. Input material: PBMCs. The chain is built from TRBV10-3 and TRBJ1-1, with D perhaps matching TRBD1 (5 bases). DNA for the CDR3: TGTGCCATCGGGGCGACAGACTATATTGGCACTGAAGCTTTCTTT. Protein: CAIGATDYIGTEAFF.